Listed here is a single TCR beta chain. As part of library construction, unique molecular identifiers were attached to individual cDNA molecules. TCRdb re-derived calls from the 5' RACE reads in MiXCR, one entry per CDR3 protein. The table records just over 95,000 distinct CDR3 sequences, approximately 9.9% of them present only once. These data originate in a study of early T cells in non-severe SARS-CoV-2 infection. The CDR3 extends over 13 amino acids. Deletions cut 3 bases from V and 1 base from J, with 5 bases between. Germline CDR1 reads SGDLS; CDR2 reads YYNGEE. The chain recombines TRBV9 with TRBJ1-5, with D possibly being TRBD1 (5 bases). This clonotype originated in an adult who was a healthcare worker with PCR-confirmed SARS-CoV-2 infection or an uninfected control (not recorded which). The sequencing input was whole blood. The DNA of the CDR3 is TGTGCCAGCAGCGCAGGGAGCAATCAGCCCCAGCATTTT. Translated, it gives CASSAGSNQPQHF.